This T cell receptor (beta chain) was identified in a study of cytomegalovirus exposure and HLA in healthy donors. In the study overall: The 120 validation repertoires, a later analysis reported, used the same platform as the approximately 670 repertoires from the first cohort. Study-wide results and caveats: The study put some 150 TCR beta chains on its list as cytomegalovirus-associated.

The repertoire was sequenced with immunoSEQ multiplex PCR; TCRdb's copy has only in-frame clones and lacks some. The profile shows some 140,000 clones, about 86% of them singletons. Germline lookup yields CDR1 MNHEY and CDR2 SMNVEV (reference sequence). V was pared by 10 bases and J by 0 bases, with 5 bases of the junction left unmatched. The CDR3 sequence is 13 residues long. As regards this clone: The antigen is unknown.

This TCR was recovered from a man between 18 and 29 years old in good health and CMV-seropositive. The chain uses TRBV27 and TRBJ1-2; 7 bases fit TRBD1. What was sequenced was PBMCs. CDR3 sequence reads: CATRQGSNYGYTF. The CDR3 DNA is TGTGCCACCCGACAGGGTTCTAACTATGGCTACACCTTC.